This T cell receptor (beta chain) originates from a study of cytomegalovirus exposure and HLA in healthy donors. Study-wide background: According to later analysis, the same platform produced the roughly 120 validation and 666 first-cohort repertoires.

V lost 7 bases and J lost 8, with 13 bases in between. The CDR3 contains 12 residues. CDR1 and CDR2 (germline): SEHNR, FQNEAQ (reference sequence). The protocol was immunoSEQ multiplex PCR, while the TCRdb copy is restricted to in-frame clones and leaves out a portion. The repertoire holds roughly 200,000 clones, with about 81% as singletons. To note about this clone: As yet, its antigen is unknown.

Whole-study results and caveats: Investigators reported over 150 TCR beta chains as tied to cytomegalovirus. Rarity characterized most TCR sequences, yet some public TCRs appeared in many donors.

The TCR originated in a woman aged 30 to 39 in good health and CMV-seronegative. This rearrangement joins TRBV7-9 to TRBJ2-3, with no clear D. Sequences were obtained from PBMCs. CDR3: CASTPGSGTQYF. The CDR3 DNA reads TGTGCCAGCACCCCTGGATCGGGTACGCAGTATTTT.